Following are 23 T cell receptor beta chains from one sample sequenced in a study of blood T cell repertoires in COVID-19. Generated by immunoSEQ multiplex PCR, the TCRdb table keeps only in-frame clones and is missing some. The sample shows around 130,000 clones, about 88% of them seen only once. The sample comprised peripheral blood. These receptors all come from an elderly woman with acute or convalescent COVID-19.

This clone is a singleton in its sample. This rearrangement joins TRBV7-9 to TRBJ1-1, with 9 bases that match TRBD1. Germline V lookup: CDR1 SEHNR, CDR2 FQNEAQ (reference sequence). This CDR3 is 14 amino acids long. The junction had 5 bases not matched to a gene; V was cut back by 5 bases and J by 4 bases. The CDR3 reads CASSTDRGGTEAFF. CDR3 DNA: TGTGCCAGCAGCACCGACAGGGGGGGCACTGAAGCTTTCTTT.

The chain couples TRBV18 to TRBJ1-1, with a possible D match to TRBD1 (6 bases). This CDR3 comprises 14 residues. In germline, CDR1 is KGHSH, CDR2 LQKENI. The V end lost 3 bases, the J end lost 4 bases, and 12 bases lay between the germline ends. The CDR3 region has the DNA TGTGCCAGCTCACCCCAGGGGCAGAGCACTGAAGCTTTCTTT. Protein sequence: CASSPQGQSTEAFF.

The chain joins TRBV19 to TRBJ2-3, with TRBD1 identical over 7 bases. Germline V gene lookup returns CDR1 LNHDA and CDR2 SQIVND (reference sequence). The CDR3 spans 16 residues. Trimming cost V 4 bases and J 0 bases; bases outside gene matches: 7. The CDR3 here is CASSSRGQTSTDTQYF. The CDR3 DNA reads as TGTGCCAGTAGTAGCCGGGGACAGACTAGCACAGATACGCAGTATTTT.

The genes are TRBV7-2 and TRBJ2-6; TRBD1 matches at 7 bases. CDR3 length: 18 residues. The ends lost 5 bases at V and 0 bases at J; junction bases unmatched: 10. Germline V gene lookup returns CDR1 SGHTA and CDR2 FQGNSA. As DNA, the CDR3 is TGTGCCAGCAGCCCAGGGACAGCCCGTGGCTCTGGGGCCAACGTCCTGACTTTC. It codes for CASSPGTARGSGANVLTF.

The rearrangement joins TRBV6-6 to TRBJ1-6, with D possibly TRBD1 on 5 matching bases. V was cut by 11 bases and J by 2 bases, with 19 bases left in between. The CDR3 length is 16 residues. Germline CDR1 is MNHNY and CDR2 is SVGAGI (reference sequence). The CDR3 here is CASQGAARAYNSPLHF. In DNA, the CDR3 is TGTGCCTCTCAAGGGGCGGCCAGAGCCTATAATTCACCCCTCCACTTT.

The chain uses TRBV6-2 or TRBV6-3 and TRBJ1-2; D gene uncertain. This CDR3 region has 15 residues. The V gene lost 5 bases and the J gene lost 0 bases, with 13 bases spanning the gap. Germline assignment: CDR1 MNHEY and CDR2 SVGEGT. This chain's CDR3 is CASSAWRGANYGYTF. CDR3 sequence (DNA): TGTGCCAGCAGTGCGTGGCGGGGAGCTAACTATGGCTACACCTTC.

This chain uses TRBV6-5 with TRBJ1-4; D unresolved. The CDR3 is 15 residues long. Between the trimmed V and J ends, which lost 8 bases and 6 bases, there was a span of 19 bases. Germline V gene lookup returns CDR1 MNHEY and CDR2 SVGAGI. CDR3 DNA: TGTGCCAGCTTCGGATACTATAAGGGAGATGAAAAACTGTTTTTT. It is translated as CASFGYYKGDEKLFF.

The rearrangement uses TRBV10-3 and TRBJ2-7; 9 bases map to TRBD1. This CDR3 is 13 amino acids long. Germline V lookup: CDR1 ENHRY, CDR2 SYGVKD. V shed 5 bases, J shed 7 bases, and the junction held 6 bases outside the gene matches. The CDR3 spells CAISWDRVREQYF. The CDR3 nucleotides read TGTGCCATCAGTTGGGACAGGGTACGAGAGCAGTACTTC.

The rearrangement links TRBV5-1 to TRBJ1-1; perhaps TRBD1 as D (5 bases). V lost 4 bases to trimming and J lost 11 bases, with 18 bases between them. This CDR3 contains 13 residues. Germline V gene data show CDR1 as SGHRS and CDR2 as YFSETQ. This chain's CDR3 is CASSPGDVTGAFF. In DNA form, the CDR3 reads TGCGCCAGCAGCCCGGGGGACGTAACTGGGGCTTTCTTT.

V usage is TRBV6-5 and J usage is TRBJ2-7; D is undetermined. The germline gives CDR1 MNHEY, CDR2 SVGAGI. Trimming cost V 6 bases and J 3 bases, with 12 bases left between them. The CDR3 has 13 residues. CDR3 protein: CASRKTDHYEQYF. The CDR3 DNA sequence: TGTGCCAGCAGGAAGACTGATCACTACGAGCAGTACTTC.

This rearrangement joins TRBV10-2 to TRBJ2-5; TRBD2 aligns across 11 bases. From germline, CDR1 is WSHSY and CDR2 SAAADI. The J segment lost 5 bases and the V segment lost 6 bases, leaving 11 bases of the junction unmatched. The CDR3 spans 16 residues. For the CDR3, the DNA is TGCGCCAGCAGAGTTATTAGCGGGGGGGCCAAGGAGACCCAGTACTTC. It encodes CASRVISGGAKETQYF.

The rearrangement joins TRBV11-2 to TRBJ2-5; D ambiguous. The CDR3 extends over 13 amino acids. The germline gives CDR1 SGHAT, CDR2 FQNNGV. V dropped 3 bases and J dropped 0 bases, with 5 bases sitting between them. This CDR3 is CASSFQYQETQYF. The CDR3 DNA reads as TGTGCCAGCAGCTTCCAGTACCAAGAGACCCAGTACTTC.

This clone was observed a single time. J is TRBJ1-2 and V is TRBV18; TRBD1 agrees at 9 bases. After removal of 4 bases from V and 4 bases from J, the junction contained 4 bases not matched to a gene. CDR3 size: 14 residues. Germline assignment: CDR1 KGHSH and CDR2 LQKENI. CDR3 region: CASSRTGESYGYTF. The CDR3 DNA follows: TGTGCCAGCTCACGGACAGGGGAAAGCTATGGCTACACCTTC.

The chain links TRBV7-9 to TRBJ2-2; weak D call: TRBD2 (6 bases). Trimming removed 5 bases from V and 0 bases from J, with 10 bases in between. This CDR3 contains 15 residues. The germline V gene encodes CDR1 SEHNR and CDR2 FQNEAQ (reference sequence). The CDR3 spells CASSPLATNTGELFF. The CDR3 nucleotides are TGTGCCAGCAGCCCGCTAGCGACGAACACCGGGGAGCTGTTTTTT.

The chain carries TRBV6-2 or TRBV6-3 and TRBJ2-7; 8 nucleotides line up with TRBD1. The CDR3 spans 16 residues. The J segment lost 2 bases and the V segment lost 4 bases, leaving 10 bases of the junction unmatched. Germline assignment: CDR1 MNHEY and CDR2 SVGEGT. CDR3 DNA: TGTGCCAGCAGTTCCCCACCCGGGACAGGCCCCTACGAGCAGTACTTC. Its protein is CASSSPPGTGPYEQYF.

The CDR3 loop reads CASSLLTGGEQYF. The DNA of the CDR3 is TGTGCCAGCAGTTTACTCACGGGGGGAGAGCAGTACTTC. The chain joins TRBV27 to TRBJ2-7; 7 nucleotides agree with TRBD2. The CDR3 has 13 residues. V lost 2 bases, J lost 7 bases, and 5 bases stayed unmatched. The germline gives CDR1 MNHEY, CDR2 SMNVEV (reference sequence).

The rearrangement joins TRBV6-6 to TRBJ1-1; 12 positions match TRBD1. This CDR3 spans 14 amino acids. CDR1 is MNHNY, CDR2 SVGAGI, per germline (reference sequence). The trim removed 5 bases at V and 5 bases at J, leaving 3 bases unmatched. CDR3 residues: CASSPGQGATEAFF. CDR3 in DNA: TGTGCCAGCAGTCCGGGACAGGGGGCGACTGAAGCTTTCTTT.

V and J are TRBV7-6 and TRBJ1-2, with D perhaps matching TRBD1 (5 bases). Germline loops: CDR1 SGHVS, CDR2 FNYEAQ. The length of the CDR3 is 13 residues. The V end lost 1 base, the J end lost 8 bases, and 11 bases lay between the germline ends. CDR3 DNA: TGTGCCAGCAGCTTAGGGGAAGGGGTCGGCTACACCTTC. It translates to CASSLGEGVGYTF.

The chain employs TRBV19 and TRBJ2-2; 12 nucleotides align to TRBD1. This CDR3 is built from 21 residues. Per germline, CDR1 LNHDA and CDR2 SQIVND (reference sequence). The V segment lost 3 bases and the J segment 6 bases; nucleotides outside the gene matches: 20. The CDR3 coding sequence is TGTGCCAGTAGTATTGGCAAGCGGGACAGGGGGCCGAAGTCTCTCGCCGGGGAGCTGTTTTTT. This encodes CASSIGKRDRGPKSLAGELFF.

CDR3 bases: TGTGCCAGCAGCTTAGTAGGCGGGAATGAGCAGTTCTTC. Protein: CASSLVGGNEQFF. The chain has TRBV7-8 and TRBJ2-1, with D possibly TRBD2 on 5 matching bases. The ends were cut back, 1 base at V and 7 bases at J, with 8 bases in the middle. There are 13 residues in the CDR3. Per the germline V gene, CDR1 is SGHVS and CDR2 is FQNEAQ.

This sequence joins TRBV2 and TRBJ2-1; unclear D gene. The CDR3 runs 11 residues. V shed 4 bases and J shed 6 bases, with 4 bases lying between them. The germline gives CDR1 SNHLY, CDR2 FYNNEI. In nucleotides, the CDR3 is TGTGCCAGCAGTGTATTCAATGAGCAGTTCTTC. Its protein product is CASSVFNEQFF.

The chain joins TRBV7-2 to TRBJ2-3, with TRBD2 identical over 11 bases. CDR1 and CDR2 (germline): SGHTA, FQGNSA. The V gene end was trimmed by 6 bases and the J gene end by 1 base; junction bases not matched to a gene: 3. There are 15 residues in the CDR3. The DNA of the CDR3 is TGTGCCAGCAGACCTAGCGGGGGGCGCACAGATACGCAGTATTTT. Its protein product is CASRPSGGRTDTQYF.

The chain recombines TRBV5-4 with TRBJ2-1; possible D gene TRBD2, 7 bases. Germline-derived CDR1 and CDR2 are SGHNT and YYREEE (reference sequence). V was pared by 4 bases and J by 10 bases, with 27 bases between. CDR3 length equals 17 residues. CDR3 coding DNA: TGTGCCAGCAGCCCCTCTGGGGGCGGGAGTGTTCCACTAGAGCAGTTCTTC. The encoded protein is CASSPSGGGSVPLEQFF.